Shown below are 3 T cell receptor beta chains from a single sample sequenced in a study of T cells in Graves' hyperthyroidism and ophthalmopathy. TCR beta CDR3 sequences were amplified from RNA transcripts. Researchers ran a first-round RT-PCR on the TCR CDR3 using the HTBI primer set. TCRdb re-called the multiplex PCR reads with MiXCR, one entry per CDR3 protein. Of some 300,000 distinct CDR3 sequences in the sample, roughly an eighth were seen once. Sequencing used blood. The origin of the receptors is a woman aged 40-49 years with Graves' hyperthyroidism.

This clonotype was observed at least ten times. Written as DNA, the CDR3 is TGTGCCAGCAGTACGCGGGCTAGCACGAACACCGGGGAGCTGTTTTTT. The encoded protein is CASSTRASTNTGELFF. The rearrangement joins TRBV28 to TRBJ2-2; D is possibly TRBD2 (5 bases). Trimming stripped 5 bases from V and 0 bases from J, with 13 bases between. The CDR3 covers 16 residues. Germline loops: CDR1 MDHEN, CDR2 SYDVKM.

This clonotype was observed at least ten times. The chain couples TRBV7-2 to TRBJ2-3; weak D call: TRBD2 (5 bases). Trimming stripped 1 base from V and 4 bases from J, with 9 bases between. The V gene's germline CDR1 is SGHTA and CDR2 FQGNSA. The CDR3 loop spans 14 amino acids. The CDR3 sequence: CASSLGQRADTQYF. The DNA of the CDR3 is TGTGCCAGCAGCTTAGGGCAGAGGGCAGATACGCAGTATTTT.

This clonotype was observed at least ten times. The chain is built from TRBV2 and TRBJ2-5; no definite D call. Trimming pared 2 bases from V and 2 bases from J, leaving 9 bases between. Germline V gene lookup returns CDR1 SNHLY and CDR2 FYNNEI. The CDR3 totals 14 residues. CDR3: CASSESGSQETQYF. As DNA, the CDR3 is TGTGCCAGCAGTGAATCCGGCTCACAAGAGACCCAGTACTTC.